These T cell receptor beta chains were read from a single sample in a study of T-cell memory formation after mild COVID-19. TCRdb processed the 5' RACE reads anew with MiXCR; each CDR3 protein has one entry. The sample yields some 150,000 distinct CDR3 sequences, about 23% seen once. The sample consisted of PBMCs or a T cell subset sorted from them (not recorded which). The receptors were gathered from an adult woman who had mild COVID-19 (a few samples of this study predate the infection). Cell type and time point are not known. Both conserved end residues are part of each CDR3. The D gene is left open where the match is weak. Size tells how often a clone was seen (once, few, many) or the class of an expanded clone, and some rows leave it out.

V	D	size	length	J	DNA	CDR3
TRBV5-1	TRBD2	few	16	TRBJ2-1	TGCGCCAGCAGCTACACGAGCGGGGCCACCTACAATGAGCAGTTCTTC	CASSYTSGATYNEQFF
TRBV27	NA	NA	11	TRBJ2-7	TGTGCCAGCAGTTCATCGTGTGGGGAGTACTTC	CASSSSCGEYF
TRBV6-5	NA	few	13	TRBJ1-4	TGTGCCAGCAGCCCGGAGGATCGCGAAAAACTGTTTTTT	CASSPEDREKLFF
TRBV12-3/TRBV12-4	TRBD2	NA	16	TRBJ2-1	TGTGCCAGCAAACCTCCCAGCGGGGGGAACTACAATGAGCAGTTCTTC	CASKPPSGGNYNEQFF
TRBV15	NA	many	15	TRBJ2-7	TGTGCCACCAGCAGAGACCAGGGGAAAGCCTACGAGCAGTACTTC	CATSRDQGKAYEQYF
TRBV24-1	NA	few	12	TRBJ2-4	TGTGCCACCAGTACGGTCGAAAACATTCAGTACTTC	CATSTVENIQYF
TRBV5-6	NA	few	14	TRBJ1-2	TGTGCCAGCAGCTTTGGGGGGGCTCACTATGGCTACACCTTC	CASSFGGAHYGYTF
TRBV7-3	NA	few	13	TRBJ2-3	TGTGCCAGCAGCTTACTTAGCACAGATACGCAGTATTTT	CASSLLSTDTQYF
TRBV2	TRBD2	few	16	TRBJ2-5	TGTGCCAGCAGTAAAGGACTAGCGGTCGGCTCAGAGACCCAGTACTTC	CASSKGLAVGSETQYF
TRBV29-1	NA	NA	14	TRBJ2-3	TGCAGCGTTCCCAAACGGGTTTTGGGAAGTACGCAGTATTTT	CSVPKRVLGSTQYF
TRBV25-1	TRBD2	NA	15	TRBJ2-1	TGTGCCAGCAGTGAAACCGGGACTAGCGGCTATGAGCAGTTCTTC	CASSETGTSGYEQFF
TRBV7-9	TRBD1	NA	14	TRBJ1-1	TGTGCCAGCAGCCTGGACAGGGGAAGCACTGAAGCTTTCTTT	CASSLDRGSTEAFF
TRBV11-2	NA	NA	15	TRBJ2-3	TGTGCCAGCAGCCCGAAGCTCGGGGCTGCAGATACGCAGTATTTT	CASSPKLGAADTQYF
TRBV5-1	NA	few	16	TRBJ2-1	TGCGCCAGCAGCTTGGCGTGGGGAGTGAGGGACAATGAGCAGTTCTTC	CASSLAWGVRDNEQFF
TRBV7-6	TRBD2	NA	14	TRBJ2-1	TGTGCCAGCAACGCGGGGGGAGGGGCCAATGAGCAGTTCTTC	CASNAGGGANEQFF
TRBV7-9	NA	few	19	TRBJ2-1	TGTGCCAGCAGCTCCCCCCCCCTTAGCGGATGGGACGACATTAATGAGCAGTTCTTC	CASSSPPLSGWDDINEQFF
TRBV27	TRBD2	NA	15	TRBJ2-2	TGTGCAAGCAGTTTGGCGGGAGGAGGCACCGGGGAGCTGTTTTTT	CASSLAGGGTGELFF
TRBV2	TRBD1	NA	17	TRBJ1-1	TGTGCCAGCAATAAGCCCCTAACAGGGGGTGGGAGCACTGAAGCTTTCTTT	CASNKPLTGGGSTEAFF
TRBV15	NA	NA	16	TRBJ1-6	TGTGCCACCAGCAGAGATAATGCAGGGGTGGGTTCACCCCTCCACTTT	CATSRDNAGVGSPLHF
TRBV10-3	TRBD1	NA	17	TRBJ2-3	TGTGCCATCAGTGGTCCGGGACAGGGGATGACGACAGATACGCAGTATTTT	CAISGPGQGMTTDTQYF
TRBV5-1	NA	few	16	TRBJ2-1	TGCGCCAGCAGCAGAAACAGCCTTATGGGGCTAACTGAGCAGTTCTTC	CASSRNSLMGLTEQFF
TRBV20-1	NA	NA	16	TRBJ2-1	TGCAGTGCTAGAGGTTGGGTGACAGCAAAACTCAATGAGCAGTTCTTC	CSARGWVTAKLNEQFF
TRBV9	NA	NA	17	TRBJ1-2	TGTGCCAGCAGCGTAGAGAGCATGGAGGCGGTCCGGTTTAGCTACACCTTC	CASSVESMEAVRFSYTF
TRBV25-1	NA	NA	15	TRBJ1-2	TGTGCCAGCAGTGACTGGTGGGAAGACGGCTATGGCTACACCTTC	CASSDWWEDGYGYTF
TRBV14	NA	NA	14	TRBJ2-7	TGTGCCAGCAGCCAAGGATCTGGGTACTACGAGCAGTACTTC	CASSQGSGYYEQYF
TRBV5-1	NA	NA	16	TRBJ1-1	TGCGCCAGCAGCTTGCGGGGGGTTACAGGGAACACTGAAGCTTTCTTT	CASSLRGVTGNTEAFF
TRBV6-5	TRBD1	NA	15	TRBJ2-7	TGTGCCAGCAGTTACTCCGGGACAGGGAGCTACGAGCAGTACTTC	CASSYSGTGSYEQYF
TRBV7-9	NA	few	13	TRBJ1-1	TGTGCCAGCAGCTCTGTTACAGGGATCGAAGCTTTCTTT	CASSSVTGIEAFF
TRBV27	NA	NA	14	TRBJ1-1	TGTGCCAGCAGTTTAGCCTGGAAGGACACTGAAGCTTTCTTT	CASSLAWKDTEAFF
TRBV4-1	NA	few	16	TRBJ1-4	TGCGCCAGCAGCCAAGATGGAAGGGATGGGGGAGAAAAACTGTTTTTT	CASSQDGRDGGEKLFF
TRBV6-1	NA	NA	15	TRBJ2-3	TGTGCCAGCAGTGAAGGGGTTGGGAGCACAGATACGCAGTATTTT	CASSEGVGSTDTQYF
TRBV7-9	NA	few	14	TRBJ2-1	TGTGCCAGCAATACTGTCTTGCTTGCGGATGAGCAGTTCTTC	CASNTVLLADEQFF
TRBV12-3/TRBV12-4	TRBD1	NA	14	TRBJ1-1	TGTGCCAGCAGGAGGGACAGGGGATGGCCCGAAGCTTTCTTT	CASRRDRGWPEAFF
TRBV12-3/TRBV12-4	TRBD1	NA	14	TRBJ1-1	TGTGCCAGCACGAACGGGGGGACAGGGGCTGAAGCTTTCTTT	CASTNGGTGAEAFF
TRBV29-1	NA	NA	13	TRBJ2-7	TGCAGCGCCCTCTCGGGCGATTCCTACGAGCAGTACTTC	CSALSGDSYEQYF
TRBV12-3/TRBV12-4	NA	NA	15	TRBJ1-1	TGTGCCAGCAGTTTTGATAGGTATGGGGGTTATGAAGCTTTCTTT	CASSFDRYGGYEAFF
TRBV20-1	TRBD2	many	16	TRBJ2-2	TGCAGTGCTAGGGGGACTAGCGGAGGAGACACCGGGGAGCTGTTTTTT	CSARGTSGGDTGELFF
TRBV4-1	NA	NA	13	TRBJ1-1	TGCGCCAGCAGCCAAGTAATGGACACTGAAGCTTTCTTT	CASSQVMDTEAFF
TRBV7-2	TRBD1	NA	15	TRBJ2-7	TGTGCCAGCAGCTGGCTCCCGGGACAGAGCTACGAGCAGTACTTC	CASSWLPGQSYEQYF
TRBV3-1	TRBD1	many	19	TRBJ2-5	TGTGCCAGCAGCCAGCCAGGGGGCGTACTCCGAGCCGTCGGGGAGACCCAGTACTTC	CASSQPGGVLRAVGETQYF
TRBV28	TRBD1	NA	13	TRBJ2-7	TGTGCCAGCAGCGGGACAGGGTGGAACGAGCAGTACTTC	CASSGTGWNEQYF
TRBV29-1	NA	few	12	TRBJ1-1	TGCAGCGTTGCCGCCGGGGACACTGAAGCTTTCTTT	CSVAAGDTEAFF
TRBV5-1	NA	NA	14	TRBJ1-1	TGCGCCAGCAGCTTTGAAGGGGGAGACACTGAAGCTTTCTTT	CASSFEGGDTEAFF
TRBV12-5	NA	NA	13	TRBJ1-2	TGTGCTAGTGGTTTGGGGGAGAGTACTGGCTACACCTTC	CASGLGESTGYTF
TRBV5-1	NA	NA	12	TRBJ2-7	TGCGCCAGCAGCTTGTTAGGCTACGAGCAGTACTTC	CASSLLGYEQYF